A selection of T cell receptor beta chains follows, all from one sample in a study of blood T cell repertoires in COVID-19. TCRdb's copy holds only in-frame clones and misses some; the assay was immunoSEQ multiplex PCR. The sample holds under 300,000 clones, 75% to 90% seen once. The material sequenced was peripheral blood. The origin of the receptors is a woman aged 40 to 55 who had recovered from COVID-19. Each CDR3 is given with its conserved first and last residue. D genes are given only for firm matches. Where a row states a size, it is once, few, many or the class of an expanded clone; other rows omit it.

D gene | J gene | V gene | clone size | CDR3 DNA | CDR3 protein
TRBD2 | TRBJ2-5 | TRBV3-1/TRBV3-2 | NA | TGTGCCAGCAGCCAAGGTACCTCTCTGGCGGGAGTGGAGACCCAGTACTTC | CASSQGTSLAGVETQYF
TRBD1 | TRBJ1-1 | TRBV19 | NA | TGTGCCAGTACGCCCAAGGGGGCCTTGGGCACTGAAGCTTTCTTT | CASTPKGALGTEAFF
TRBD1 | TRBJ2-5 | TRBV6-5 | once | TGTGCCAGCAGTCGACAGGGTCGATCCCAAGAGACCCAGTACTTC | CASSRQGRSQETQYF
TRBD2 | TRBJ2-7 | TRBV3-1/TRBV3-2 | NA | TGTGCCAGCAGCCAAGGACTAGCGATCGCCTACGAGCAGTACTTC | CASSQGLAIAYEQYF
NA | TRBJ2-1 | TRBV19 | NA | TGTGCCAGTACGGCGGGGCAGAGCTCCTACAATGAGCAGTTCTTC | CASTAGQSSYNEQFF
TRBD1 | TRBJ1-5 | TRBV2 | NA | TGTGCCAGCAGTCCACAGGGGGTCGGCAATCAGCCCCAGCATTTT | CASSPQGVGNQPQHF
TRBD1 | TRBJ2-1 | TRBV5-1 | NA | TGCGCCAGCCCCCCTGTTTCCTCCGGGACAGGGGGCTCGGATGAGCAGTTCTTC | CASPPVSSGTGGSDEQFF
TRBD1 | TRBJ1-2 | TRBV24-1 | NA | TGTGCCACCCATGGACAGGGTTACTATGGCTACACCTTC | CATHGQGYYGYTF
NA | TRBJ2-7 | TRBV30 | NA | TGTGCCTGGAGTGTCCAGCGTGGGGAGCAGTACTTC | CAWSVQRGEQYF
NA | TRBJ1-4 | TRBV24-1 | NA | TGTGCCACCAGTGACCCAACCCACGCGGATGAAAAACTGTTTTTT | CATSDPTHADEKLFF
TRBD2 | TRBJ2-1 | TRBV28 | once | TGTGCCAGCAGTTTGTCGACTAGCGGGATCGCTTACAATGAGCAGTTCTTC | CASSLSTSGIAYNEQFF
TRBD1 | TRBJ1-2 | TRBV5-1 | few | TGCGCCAGCGGCACAGGGGGTTATGGCTACACCTTC | CASGTGGYGYTF
TRBD1 | TRBJ1-3 | TRBV3-1/TRBV3-2 | NA | TGTGCCAGCAGCCCACTAATGGGACAGGGGGCGGCTGGAAACACCATATATTTT | CASSPLMGQGAAGNTIYF
NA | TRBJ2-1 | TRBV14 | NA | TGTGCCAGCAGCCAACAATTCCCCTACAATGAGCAGTTCTTC | CASSQQFPYNEQFF
NA | TRBJ2-6 | TRBV7-9 | NA | TGTGCCAGCAGCTCGCAGGGCGCTGGGGCCAACGTCCTGACTTTC | CASSSQGAGANVLTF
TRBD2 | TRBJ2-1 | TRBV7-2 | NA | TGTGCCAGCAGCTTAGTGAGCGGGATCGCCTACAATGAGCAGTTCTTC | CASSLVSGIAYNEQFF
NA | TRBJ2-7 | TRBV10-1 | NA | TGCGCCAGCAGCCCCCGTCAGGATTTGTACGAGCAGTACTTC | CASSPRQDLYEQYF
NA | TRBJ2-7 | TRBV9 | NA | TGTGCCAGCAGCGGCACAGGGGGGGACTCCTACGAGCAGTACTTC | CASSGTGGDSYEQYF
NA | TRBJ2-3 | TRBV18 | once | TGTGCCAGCTCACCCGGGGGATGGGGCACAGATACGCAGTATTTT | CASSPGGWGTDTQYF
TRBD2 | TRBJ2-7 | TRBV11-2 | NA | TGTGCCAGCATCCTCCCTGGGACTAGCGGGAGCGGATACGAGCAGTACTTC | CASILPGTSGSGYEQYF
TRBD2 | TRBJ2-7 | TRBV18 | NA | TGTGCCAGCTCACCACCGGCCCCGGGAGGATCCTACGAGCAGTACTTC | CASSPPAPGGSYEQYF
NA | TRBJ2-1 | TRBV10-3 | NA | TGTGCCATCAGCGGCGGCTGGGAGCAGTTCTTC | CAISGGWEQFF
NA | TRBJ2-5 | TRBV5-1 | NA | TGCGCCAGCAGCGCCCCCGGCAGCGCCCCCGGGATGACCCAGTACTTC | CASSAPGSAPGMTQYF
NA | TRBJ2-6 | TRBV5-1 | NA | TGCGCCAGCAGCCCACAGGGATCTGGGGCCAACGTCCTGACTTTC | CASSPQGSGANVLTF
NA | TRBJ1-4 | TRBV3-1/TRBV3-2 | few | TGTGCCAGCAGCCAAGAGGGGGTCGCGGGGGAAAAACTGTTTTTT | CASSQEGVAGEKLFF
NA | TRBJ1-5 | TRBV12-3/TRBV12-4 | NA | TGTGCCAGCAGTTTAGCCTCTAATCAGCCCCAGCATTTT | CASSLASNQPQHF
TRBD1 | TRBJ2-3 | TRBV9 | NA | TGTGCCAGCAGCATTCAGGGGGCCACAGATACGCAGTATTTT | CASSIQGATDTQYF
NA | TRBJ1-1 | TRBV12-3/TRBV12-4 | NA | TGTGCCAGCAGCAGGGGCGGGAACACTGAAGCTTTCTTT | CASSRGGNTEAFF
TRBD2 | TRBJ2-2 | TRBV28 | NA | TGTGCCAGCAGTAGGCTAGCGGGAGGCGGAGGGGAGCTGTTTTTT | CASSRLAGGGGELFF